The entry below gives a single T cell receptor beta chain sequence along with its context. There are 13 residues in the CDR3. Trimming cost V 5 bases and J 3 bases; bases outside gene matches: 0. Germline V CDR1 and CDR2: SGHNT, YENEEA. This specimen belongs to a study of T cell responses to AZD1222 COVID-19 vaccine. Profiled with immunoSEQ multiplex PCR; TCRdb holds only in-frame clones, not every one. Of about 140,000 clones listed, under 95% were seen once; the top ten hold roughly 7.1%. This TCR was recovered from an adult who received the MenACWY meningococcal vaccine as a control. The chain joins TRBV11-3 to TRBJ1-3; TRBD1 aligns across 8 bases. The sample consisted of peripheral blood, taken 28 days after the second dose of the MenACWY control vaccine. The CDR3: CASSTGGGNTIYF. Here the CDR3 DNA reads TGTGCCAGCAGCACAGGGGGTGGAAACACCATATATTTT.